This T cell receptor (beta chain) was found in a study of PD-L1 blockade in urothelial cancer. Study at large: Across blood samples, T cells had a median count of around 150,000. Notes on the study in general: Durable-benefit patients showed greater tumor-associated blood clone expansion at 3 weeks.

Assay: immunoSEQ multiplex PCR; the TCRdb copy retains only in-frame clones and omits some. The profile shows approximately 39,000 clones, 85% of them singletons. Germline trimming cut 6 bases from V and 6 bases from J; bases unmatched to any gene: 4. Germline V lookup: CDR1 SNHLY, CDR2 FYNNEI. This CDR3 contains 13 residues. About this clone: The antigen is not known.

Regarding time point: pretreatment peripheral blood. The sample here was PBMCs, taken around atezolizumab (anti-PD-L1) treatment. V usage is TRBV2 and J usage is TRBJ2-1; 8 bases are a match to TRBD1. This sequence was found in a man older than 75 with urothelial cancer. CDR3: CASRARGLNEQFF. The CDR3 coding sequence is TGTGCCAGCAGGGCCAGGGGGCTCAATGAGCAGTTCTTC.